Listed here is a single TCR beta chain. This clonotype turned up a few times. No antigen is known for it. Base qualities are not recorded, but no much larger clone differs from it by a single base. Hyperthyroidism patients were newly diagnosed, were aged 18 to 65 years, and had a disease duration under 2 months. Anyone with other autoimmune diseases, uncontrolled infections, pregnancy or lactation was excluded from the study. Diagnosis was based on clinical symptoms, serum thyroxine, TRAb, thyroid ultrasound and orbital computed tomography. Total RNA was extracted with Trizol reagent and quality-checked on an Agilent 2100 Bioanalyzer. These data belong to a study of Graves' ophthalmopathy and Graves' hyperthyroidism (dated by TCRdb to 2016 to 2019). Describing the broader study: A patient counted as having stable hyperthyroidism if there was no progression to ophthalmopathy within 18 months of follow-up. In total, approximately 140 blood samples were TCR-sequenced: 43 ophthalmopathy, approximately 75 hyperthyroidism and roughly 17 hyperthyroidism-to-ophthalmopathy patients. To explore V-J signatures distinguishing ophthalmopathy from hyperthyroidism, a discovery set of 100 patients (around 44 ophthalmopathy, roughly 56 stable hyperthyroidism) was enrolled. Following sample collection, hyperthyroidism patients were given methimazole at a starting dose of 30 mg daily, and ophthalmopathy patients were given high-dose intravenous methylprednisolone. The study used TCR beta repertoire signatures to distinguish Graves' ophthalmopathy from Graves' hyperthyroidism and to predict progression to ophthalmopathy. T-cell repertoires of thyroid tissue and blood were compared in over 5 hyperthyroidism patients. An independent validation cohort comprised some 19 hyperthyroidism patients and over 15 patients who later progressed from hyperthyroidism to ophthalmopathy.

The investigation overall reported the following: In cross-validation, the 13-signature model distinguished ophthalmopathy from stable hyperthyroidism with around 90% sensitivity and 81.08% specificity, while in the test set the corresponding values were roughly 80% and 75%. Among expanded thyroid clonotypes with frequency above 0.001, most also showed up in blood, which suggests that blood repertoires may reflect the thyroid immune response. In validation, the model predicted ophthalmopathy progression with nearly 71% sensitivity and approximately 72% specificity; some 13 predicted patients were CT-confirmed with GO in a median of 6.5 months. Sample size was not statistically predetermined, and group allocation was not concealed from the investigators.

For repertoire sequencing, TCR beta CDR3 regions were amplified from RNA transcripts. The first round of RT-PCR was done with HTBI primers and the Qiagen OneStep RT-PCR kit, and was followed by a second round of multiplex PCR, then size selection and purification. Libraries were sequenced on an Illumina HiSeq2000 using paired-end 100 bp reads. From the authors' description of their analysis: SOAPnuke was used to process the reads, throwing out any read that had adapters, had uncalled bases, had a mean Phred below 15, or lacked an exact constant-primer or identifier match. COPE v1.2.5 was used to merge high-quality paired reads. Clonotypes were defined as unique nucleotide sequences and were aligned to IMGT TRB V, D and J references using MiTCR v1.1. The analysis was limited to V-J combinations with a frequency above 0.0001, which together covered more than 98% of repertoires. For each V-J combination, a TCR clonal expansion and chaos score was defined as F50 clonal expansion divided by the chaos observed in the TCRdist matrix. Welch's t-statistics and random forest were used to reduce features to about a dozen V-J combinations, which were fed into a naive Bayes classifier. Thyroid-blood repertoire similarity was quantified with the Morisita-Horn index. TCRdb redid the processing of the public reads, applying fastp at Q25 and MiXCR, and retained in-frame beta chains. CDR3 protein sequences are deduplicated, and each keeps its most common genes and DNA. The V and J calls and clone size are TCRdb's, not the authors'. The sample yields over a million distinct CDR3 sequences; about 35% were counted once. Clones ranked in the top ten supply around 10% of the sample.

V was cut back by 9 bases and J by 8 bases, leaving a gap of 19 bases between them. CDR1 and CDR2 are drawn from the germline V gene: SNHLY, FYNNEI. From cysteine to phenylalanine, the CDR3 is 14 amino acids long. Only the CDR3 part of the read is kept: 42 bases, read in frame from the first base. The rearrangement joined TRBV2 to TRBJ2-2; a weak D assignment points to TRBD2 (6 bases agree). Sequenced sample: peripheral blood or thyroid tissue (not recorded which). The sequence was obtained from an adult man with Graves' hyperthyroidism. The CDR3 reads as follows: CASARGLSAGELFF. The nucleotides are TGTGCCAGTGCAAGGGGACTTTCAGCGGGGGAGCTGTTTTTT.